The sequence of this TCR beta chain was determined in a study of shared clonotypes between healthy human individuals. Here immunoSEQ multiplex PCR was the method, and the copy in TCRdb shows in-frame clones only, minus some. Of 450,000 to 700,000 clones listed, around 95% are singletons. As defined, naive CD8 cells were CD45RO-negative and positively selected for CCR7, with terminally differentiated effector memory CD45RA+ cells excluded. V gave up 6 bases and J gave up 4 bases, with 12 bases separating them. The CDR3 extends over 12 amino acids. The germline CDR1 and CDR2 sequences are GTSNPN and SVGIG (reference sequence).

This TCR derives from a woman aged 25 to 39 in good health. The sample comprised naive CD8+ T cells sorted from blood. V gene TRBV30 combines with J gene TRBJ2-5, with D maybe TRBD2 (5 bases). The CDR3 loop is CACELDVETQYF. The CDR3 coding sequence is TGTGCCTGTGAACTAGATGTAGAGACCCAGTACTTC.